The 15 T cell receptor beta chains below were found in one sample sequenced in a study of blood T cell repertoires in COVID-19. Generated by immunoSEQ multiplex PCR, the TCRdb table keeps only in-frame clones and is missing some. The sample has 65,000 to 80,000 clones; approximately 89% are singletons. Sequenced material: peripheral blood. These receptors were collected from a human donor in a cohort sampled during active COVID-19.

The gene calls are TRBV3-1 (or the pseudogene TRBV3-2) and TRBJ1-2; 10 bases fit TRBD1. The CDR3 totals 17 residues. Germline CDR1 is LGHDT and CDR2 is YNNKEL (reference sequence). V dropped 1 base and J dropped 7; count of bases not matched to a gene: 12. The CDR3 is CASSQGLRDRGICGYTF. The CDR3 DNA is TGTGCCAGCAGCCAAGGTCTCCGGGACAGGGGAATTTGTGGCTACACCTTC.

V and J are TRBV7-2 and TRBJ1-1; tentatively, D is TRBD1 (5 bases). The CDR3 is 14 residues long. Germline assignment: CDR1 SGHTA and CDR2 FQGNSA. The ends were cut back, 3 bases at V and 0 bases at J, with 8 bases in the middle. The DNA of the CDR3 is TGTGCCAGCAGCTTTCCAGGGATGAACACTGAAGCTTTCTTT. This translates into CASSFPGMNTEAFF.

V and J are TRBV27 and TRBJ1-6, with D unresolved. From germline, CDR1 is MNHEY and CDR2 SMNVEV (reference sequence). Trimming took off 6 bases at V and 14 bases at J, with 14 bases between the two ends. The CDR3 spans 12 residues. The CDR3 DNA sequence: TGTGCCAGCAGCCTCGGAGGAGGGTCCCTCCACTTT. It yields the protein CASSLGGGSLHF.

The gene calls are TRBV10-3 and TRBJ1-1, with 7 bases matching TRBD1. Germline V lookup: CDR1 ENHRY, CDR2 SYGVKD. The CDR3 consists of 15 residues. The trim removed 0 bases at V and 5 bases at J, leaving 6 bases unmatched. CDR3 loop: CAISESKGAFTEAFF. In nucleotides, the CDR3 is TGTGCCATCAGTGAGTCAAAGGGGGCATTTACTGAAGCTTTCTTT.

The chain has TRBV23-1 and TRBJ1-6; D is unclear. TRBV23-1 is an open reading frame whose function is uncertain. Trimming cost V 4 bases and J 7 bases, with 2 bases left between them. This CDR3 is 11 amino acids long. CDR3 region: CASSPNSPLHF. In nucleotides, the CDR3 is TGCGCCAGCAGTCCGAATTCACCCCTCCACTTT.

This sequence joins TRBV25-1 and TRBJ2-1, with 10 bases that match TRBD1. V lost 3 bases to trimming and J lost 7 bases; unmatched junction nucleotides: 6. The CDR3 totals 15 residues. CDR1 and CDR2 from the germline V gene are MGHDK and SYGVNS. CDR3 coding DNA: TGTGCCAGCAGTGACCGAGACAGGGGGCAGAATGAGCAGTTCTTC. This sequence encodes CASSDRDRGQNEQFF.

This sequence joins TRBV2 and TRBJ2-1; 12 nucleotides match TRBD1. V dropped 5 bases and J dropped 8; count of bases not matched to a gene: 7. CDR3 length: 15 residues. Germline CDR1 reads SNHLY; CDR2 reads FYNNEI. CDR3 loop: CASSRGTGGADEQFF. The CDR3 bases are TGTGCCAGCAGTAGGGGGACAGGGGGCGCGGATGAGCAGTTCTTC.

Worth noting for this clone: Other DNA sequences in the same sample also yield this CDR3. The rearrangement uses TRBV5-4 and TRBJ1-2; 8 nucleotides align to TRBD1. V lost 0 bases, J lost 4 bases, and 5 bases stayed unmatched. CDR3 length equals 15 residues. Germline lookup yields CDR1 SGHNT and CDR2 YYREEE (reference sequence). The CDR3: CASSLASGGLYGYTF. For the CDR3, the DNA is TGTGCCAGCAGCTTGGCGTCAGGGGGCCTCTATGGCTACACCTTC.

J is TRBJ1-4 and V is TRBV5-1; D may be TRBD1 (6 bases). Trimming shortened V by 0 bases and J by 0 bases, and 9 bases separated the two germline ends. The V gene's germline CDR1 is SGHRS and CDR2 YFSETQ. The CDR3 is 16 amino acids. The CDR3 loop reads CASSLGGLATNEKLFF. In DNA form, the CDR3 reads TGCGCCAGCAGCTTGGGGGGGCTAGCAACTAATGAAAAACTGTTTTTT.

This rearrangement joins TRBV6-5 to TRBJ1-5; D not certain. The CDR3 loop spans 13 amino acids. V lost 5 bases and J 7 bases, leaving 12 bases between the germline ends. Germline V CDR1 and CDR2: MNHEY, SVGAGI. Here the CDR3 DNA reads TGTGCCAGCAGTCGCGCCCGAGGGCAGCCCCAGCATTTT. The encoded protein is CASSRARGQPQHF.

This chain links TRBV19 with TRBJ2-3; D remains ambiguous. Looked up from germline, CDR1 is LNHDA and CDR2 is SQIVND (reference sequence). CDR3 size: 12 residues. V was cut by 6 bases and J by 6 bases, with 10 bases left in between. The CDR3 loop reads CASSPGWDTQYF. The DNA of the CDR3 is TGTGCCAGTAGCCCCGGGTGGGATACGCAGTATTTT.

This chain links TRBV7-2 with TRBJ1-2; unclear D gene. Trimming took 3 bases from V and 2 from J, leaving 13 bases between them. The germline CDR1 and CDR2 sequences are SGHTA and FQGNSA. The CDR3 sequence is 15 residues long. The CDR3, as DNA: TGTGCCAGCAGCTTCCCAAGTATACTCAACTATGGCTACACCTTC. This gives the protein CASSFPSILNYGYTF.

V usage is TRBV7-2 and J usage is TRBJ2-3; the D is unclear. CDR3 size: 13 residues. Trimming cost V 10 bases and J 1 base, with 12 bases left between them. From germline, CDR1 is SGHTA and CDR2 FQGNSA. In DNA form, the CDR3 reads TGTGCCACCGCGGCGCTTGGCACAGATACGCAGTATTTT. Residues: CATAALGTDTQYF.

The V call is TRBV13, the J call TRBJ1-1; TRBD1 might be the D (5 bases). The CDR3 spans 14 residues. The germline V and J ends were trimmed by 0 bases and 6 bases, with 11 bases remaining between them. Germline values: CDR1 PRHDT, CDR2 FYEKMQ (reference sequence). This chain's CDR3 is CASSLGGGRAEAFF. The CDR3 DNA sequence: TGTGCCAGCAGCTTAGGCGGGGGGAGGGCTGAAGCTTTCTTT.

The chain links TRBV27 to TRBJ1-1; TRBD1 matches at 7 bases. V lost 6 bases to trimming and J lost 12 bases; unmatched junction nucleotides: 13. The germline V gene has CDR1 MNHEY and CDR2 SMNVEV (reference sequence). The CDR3 runs to 13 residues. CDR3 protein: CASSPRDSRRSFF. The CDR3 nucleotides are TGTGCCAGCAGCCCTAGGGACAGCAGAAGATCTTTCTTT.